Here is one T cell receptor (beta chain) with its context. Its antigen is not identified. Germline CDR1 and CDR2: SNHLY and FYNNEI. V was shortened by 6 bases and J by 6 bases, with 10 bases between the two germline ends. The CDR3 sequence is 12 residues long. Method: immunoSEQ multiplex PCR; TCRdb's copy keeps in-frame clones and lacks some. The sample holds under 150,000 clones, roughly 88% seen once. The data originate from a study of a mutant IDH1 vaccine in newly diagnosed glioma. The time point denotes: week 11, during vaccination. Every single dose of the vaccine, 300 ug of mutant IDH1 20-mer peptide, came with topical imiquimod.

Specimen: PBMCs, collected from a glioma patient whose treatment included an IDH1 peptide vaccine. The rearrangement links TRBV2 to TRBJ2-3, with D perhaps matching TRBD2 (5 bases). The clonotype originates from a woman in her forties or fifties with glioma. CDR3 loop: CASSRTADTQYF. The CDR3 region has the DNA TGTGCCAGCAGCCGGACTGCCGATACGCAGTATTTT. The variable domain in full, with the rest retrieved from reference TRBV2 and TRBJ2-3, is EPEVTQTPSHQVTQMGQEVILRCVPISNHLYFYWYRQILGQKVEFLVSFYNNEISEKSEIFDDQFSVERPDGSNFTLKIRSTKLEDSAMYFCASSRTADTQYFGPGTRLTVL.